What follows is one T cell receptor (beta chain) and its context. The target antigen is unknown. The CDR3 is 15 amino acids. The J segment lost 8 bases and the V segment lost 1 base, leaving 6 bases of the junction unmatched. Germline CDR1 reads LNHDA; CDR2 reads SQIVND (reference sequence). Profiled with immunoSEQ multiplex PCR; TCRdb holds only in-frame clones, not every one. The sample records about 92,000 clones, around 89% being singletons. This specimen belongs to a study of T cell responses to AZD1222 COVID-19 vaccine. Study results and caveats: Reports say nearly half of spike-specific TCRs go after unmutated variant regions. Among vaccine-associated CD4 TCRs, coverage spanned spike, with dominance at 160-218 and 743-854.

This sequence joins TRBV19 and TRBJ1-5, with 9 bases lining up with TRBD1. The sequence was obtained from an adult in good health. Sequenced here: peripheral blood, sampled on day 0 of AZD1222 vaccination. The CDR3 region is CASSIGNRGLEPQHF. The DNA of the CDR3 is TGTGCCAGTAGTATAGGGAACAGGGGGCTGGAGCCCCAGCATTTT. Using reference TRBV19 and TRBJ1-5 for the parts outside the CDR3, the full variable domain is DGGITQSPKYLFRKEGQNVTLSCEQNLNHDAMYWYRQDPGQGLRLIYYSQIVNDFQKGDIAEGYSVSREKKESFPLTVTSAQKNPTAFYLCASSIGNRGLEPQHFGDGTRLSIL.